A single sample gave rise to the 2 T cell receptor beta chains below, sequenced in a study of blood T cell repertoires in COVID-19. Clones were read by immunoSEQ multiplex PCR, and TCRdb kept only the in-frame ones, dropping some. The sample lists about 310,000 clones; approximately 86% were seen once. The sequenced material came from peripheral blood. The receptors were sampled from a man aged 18 to 29 with active or convalescent COVID-19.

The rearrangement links TRBV18 to TRBJ1-2; possible D gene TRBD1, 5 bases. This CDR3 has 19 residues. From germline, CDR1 is KGHSH and CDR2 LQKENI. V was shortened by 0 bases and J by 5 bases, with 25 bases between the two germline ends. The CDR3 DNA reads as TGTGCCAGCTCACCACCGCTCCTAGGCCTAACCCTTAAGGGGTATGGCTACACCTTC. Amino acids: CASSPPLLGLTLKGYGYTF.

This clone was recorded a few times. This chain links TRBV10-1 with TRBJ2-5; 7 bases are shared with TRBD1. CDR3 length: 12 amino acids. Germline CDR1 reads WNHNN; CDR2 reads SYGVQD (reference sequence). Trimming cost V 7 bases and J 3 bases; bases outside gene matches: 2. CDR3 nucleotide sequence: TGCGCCAGCACGGACAGGAAAGAGACCCAGTACTTC. Translating gives CASTDRKETQYF.